One T cell receptor beta chain is described in this entry. Germline CDR1 reads LGHDT; CDR2 reads YNNKEL (reference sequence). The length of the CDR3 is 15 residues. The ends lost 0 bases at V and 6 bases at J; junction bases unmatched: 5. Profiled with immunoSEQ multiplex PCR; TCRdb holds only in-frame clones, not every one. Here the sample spans about 440,000 clones, roughly 91% being singletons. Treatment denoted: some 19 received Ad26.COV2.S at low or high dose, single or two shots; roughly five received placebo; per-sample allocation not given. The investigators took samples on day 63 after the first vaccine or placebo injection. This record belongs to a study of Ad26.COV2.S vaccination and SARS-CoV-2 variants.

The sequencing here drew on peripheral blood, taken in a trial of Ad26.COV2.S vaccine versus placebo. The V call is TRBV3-1 (or the pseudogene TRBV3-2), the J call TRBJ2-1; 7 positions agree with TRBD2. The sequence came from a person aged 18-65 years who received the Ad26.COV2.S COVID-19 vaccine or a placebo. This CDR3 reads CASSQDLLALNEQFF. The DNA for the CDR3 is TGTGCCAGCAGCCAAGATTTACTAGCGCTCAATGAGCAGTTCTTC.